The entry below describes one T cell receptor beta chain. Its antigen is still unknown. A read error is likely, as this CDR3 ends without the conserved phenylalanine or tryptophan. The data belong to a study of tumor and adjacent non-tumor tissue in lung cancer. Study-level information: Patients were aged about 30 to 80, 9 to 10 men and roughly 5 women, stage I to III. Study-level findings and limits: In normal lung, the top 100 clones were significantly more dominant than in tumor.

A modified ARM-PCR protocol with three rounds of nested PCR amplified TCRbeta. TCRdb redid the calling of the multiplex PCR reads with MiXCR, one entry per CDR3 protein. The sample consists of approximately 70,000 distinct CDR3 sequences, 60% to 75% of them appearing once. The template was RNA from unsorted bulk tissue. Between August and November 2014, newly diagnosed, chemotherapy-naive lung cancer patients underwent thoracic surgery in China. This CDR3 spans 13 amino acids. Germline values: CDR1 SQVTM, CDR2 ANQGSEA. The V and J ends lost 7 bases and 4 bases respectively, with 16 bases between them.

The chain joins TRBV29-1 to TRBJ2-5, with D perhaps matching TRBD1 (6 bases). The sample consisted of lung tumor tissue. The clonotype comes from a man between 60 and 75 years old with non-small cell lung cancer. This chain's CDR3 is CSAPGHQVETQYY. The DNA of the CDR3 is TGCAGCGCCCCGGGACATCAGGTAGAGACCCAGTACTAC.